This T cell receptor (beta chain) emerged from a study of T cells in women clearing cervical HPV infection (dated by TCRdb to between 2017 and 2018). Study-wide context: Cases were 25 women with histologically confirmed HPV16-related CIN3 or worse, including a couple of invasive cancers. Controls were around 24 women whose single incident HPV16 infection cleared within 12 months without precancer or cancer developing. Blood from cases was drawn at the visit where the lesion was first identified, while blood from controls was drawn once the infection was no longer detected. For cases, the median interval between lesion detection and blood sampling was more than 130 days, with an interquartile range of roughly 90 to 230 days. Since only a few of the women had HLA typing available, the possibility that HLA type was acting as a confounder could not be ruled out. Nested within Costa Rica's Guanacaste HPV Natural History Study, an exploratory proof-of-principle case-control study compared TCR repertoires across cervical HPV16 outcomes. Cases and controls were matched on year of sample collection and on age within five years. Cases had a median age of roughly 35 years compared with 37 to 45 for controls, and baseline characteristics showed no significant differences between the groups. The parent cohort enrolled about 10,000 women aged 18 or older in Guanacaste, Costa Rica, during about 1992 to 1994 and followed them for six to eight years. Five blinded duplicates per group were added as quality controls, so that around 60 samples were obtained: 50 or so participants and some 10 replicates.

Results the study describes overall, beyond this receptor: Because of the cross-sectional design, the study could not determine whether the associations came before infection or resulted from infection, and neither effector/memory subsets nor HPV-specific T cells were isolated. Across sequencing depths, CIN3+ cases showed significantly higher TCR repertoire richness than controls, but evenness did not differ between the groups. Cases had lower TRBV6-7 relative abundance than controls (approximately 0.11% versus 0.16%; Bonferroni P = 0.0008). By combining richness with V gene abundances, random forest classifiers separated cases from controls with an estimated AUC of 0.75 to 0.9. Because the number of T cells in each sample was unknown, differences in richness could reflect differing T-cell content rather than repertoire biology.

Every participant had a single incident cervical HPV16 infection, and women with prevalent HPV16 infections were excluded. Cervical HPV DNA was detected with MY09/MY11 PCR, and genotyping was done by dot-blot hybridization. Fifteen mL of heparinized blood were centrifuged, and the buffy coat was split into aliquots, frozen at -30 degrees C, and then kept at -80 degrees C. QIAGEN kits were used to extract genomic DNA from buffy coat specimens. Comment on this clone: There is no known antigen for this receptor. The sequence runs out 3 residues before the end of the CDR3; the remainder is reconstructed from the germline J gene.

Trimming leaves V shorter by 4 bases and J shorter by 4 bases, with the junction holding 6 bases beyond the gene matches. The germline V gene (reference sequence) supplies CDR1 SGHKS and CDR2 YYEKEE. Counted from cysteine to phenylalanine, this CDR3 has 15 amino acids. Only the CDR3 bases that were read are kept: 36 of them, in frame from base 1. TCR beta CDR3 regions were amplified by multiplex PCR using the immunoSEQ assay from an average of about 1.2 ug genomic DNA per sample. The assay corrected primer bias using a complete synthetic TCR repertoire to establish an amplification baseline. The amplicons were sequenced using the Illumina platform. As for the authors' bioinformatics: Sequence errors were corrected by clustering with frequency ratios and a modified nearest-neighbor algorithm, and the sequences were then analyzed in the immunoSEQ Analyzer using IMGT gene definitions. TCR richness and evenness were averaged over 20 rarefaction repeats at each rarefaction depth, excluding samples with fewer sequences than the depth. Wilcoxon rank sum tests with FDR correction were used to compare V, D and J gene relative abundances between the groups. Blinded duplicates gave an intraclass correlation of 95.6% for TCR richness and an average of 76.4% across about 65 gene segments. TCRdb provides this immuneACCESS table in a form limited to in-frame rearrangements. Some clones are lacking; in checked studies, under half of them reflect an unresolved V gene, and why the rest are absent is not known. The V and J calls and the clone size are those of that table, but D and trimming were determined from the DNA. This specimen's table enumerates tens of thousands of clones. Together, the top ten hold around 6.6% of the sample.

The sequence is built from TRBV5-5 and TRBJ2-2, and TRBD2 aligns with 8 junction nucleotides. This receptor was identified in a woman aged 18 to 75 with a cervical HPV16 infection that either progressed to CIN3+ or cleared (not recorded which). Sequencing was carried out using blood buffy coat. For the CDR3, the sequence is CASSLGLASTGELFF. Incomplete CDR3 DNA: TGTGCCAGCAGCCTAGGACTAGCTAGCACCGGGGAG.